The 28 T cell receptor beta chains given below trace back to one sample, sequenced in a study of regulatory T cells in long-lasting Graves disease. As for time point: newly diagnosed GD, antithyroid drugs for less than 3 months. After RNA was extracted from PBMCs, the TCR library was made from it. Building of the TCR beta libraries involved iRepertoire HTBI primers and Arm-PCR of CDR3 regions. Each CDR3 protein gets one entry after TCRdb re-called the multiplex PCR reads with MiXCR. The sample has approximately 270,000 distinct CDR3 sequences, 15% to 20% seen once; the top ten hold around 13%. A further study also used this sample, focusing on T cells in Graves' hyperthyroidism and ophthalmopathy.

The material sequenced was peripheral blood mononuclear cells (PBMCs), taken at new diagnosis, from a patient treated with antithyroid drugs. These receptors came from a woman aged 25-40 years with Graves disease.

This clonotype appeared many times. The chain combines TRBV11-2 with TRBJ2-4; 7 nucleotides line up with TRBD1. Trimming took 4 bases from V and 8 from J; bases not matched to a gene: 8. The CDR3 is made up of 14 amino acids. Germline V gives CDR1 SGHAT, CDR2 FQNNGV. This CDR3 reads CASSSGTARDIQYF. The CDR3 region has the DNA TGTGCCAGCAGCTCCGGGACAGCTAGGGACATTCAGTACTTC.

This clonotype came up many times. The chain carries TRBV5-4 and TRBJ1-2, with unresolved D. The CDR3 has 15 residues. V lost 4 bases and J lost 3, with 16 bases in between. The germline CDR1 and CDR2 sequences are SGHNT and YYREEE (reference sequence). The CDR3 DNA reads TGTGCCAGCAGCGGGTCGCCCGGAGTTGACTATGGCTACACCTTC. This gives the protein CASSGSPGVDYGYTF.

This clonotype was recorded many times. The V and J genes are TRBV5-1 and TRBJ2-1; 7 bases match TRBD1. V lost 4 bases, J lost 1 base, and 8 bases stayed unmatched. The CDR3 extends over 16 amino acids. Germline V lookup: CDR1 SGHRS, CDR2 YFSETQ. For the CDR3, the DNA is TGCGCCAGCAGCCTCGGGACAGCCTATTCCTACAATGAGCAGTTCTTC. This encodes CASSLGTAYSYNEQFF.

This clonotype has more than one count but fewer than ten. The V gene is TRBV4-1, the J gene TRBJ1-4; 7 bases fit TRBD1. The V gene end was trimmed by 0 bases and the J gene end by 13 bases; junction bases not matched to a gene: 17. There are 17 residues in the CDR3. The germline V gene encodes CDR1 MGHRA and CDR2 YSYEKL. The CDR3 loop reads CASSQDGQGVSRGGLFF. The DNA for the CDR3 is TGCGCCAGCAGCCAAGACGGGCAGGGGGTTTCACGAGGCGGACTGTTTTTT.

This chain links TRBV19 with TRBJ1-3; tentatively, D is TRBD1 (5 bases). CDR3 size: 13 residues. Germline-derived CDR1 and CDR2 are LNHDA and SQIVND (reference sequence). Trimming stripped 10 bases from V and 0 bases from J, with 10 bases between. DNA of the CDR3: TGTGCCACTCGACAGCTCTCTGGAAACACCATATATTTT. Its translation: CATRQLSGNTIYF.

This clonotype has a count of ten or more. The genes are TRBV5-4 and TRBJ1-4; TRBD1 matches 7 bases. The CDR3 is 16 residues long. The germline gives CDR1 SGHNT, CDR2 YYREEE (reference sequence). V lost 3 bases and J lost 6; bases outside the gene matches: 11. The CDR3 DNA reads TGTGCCAGCAGCTCACAGGGGACCTGGGATGATGAAAAACTGTTTTTT. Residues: CASSSQGTWDDEKLFF. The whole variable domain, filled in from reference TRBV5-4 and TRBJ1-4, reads ETGVTQSPTHLIKTRGQQVTLRCSSQSGHNTVSWYQQALGQGPQFIFQYYREEENGRGNFPPRFSGLQFPNYSSELNVNALELDDSALYLCASSSQGTWDDEKLFFGSGTQLSVL.

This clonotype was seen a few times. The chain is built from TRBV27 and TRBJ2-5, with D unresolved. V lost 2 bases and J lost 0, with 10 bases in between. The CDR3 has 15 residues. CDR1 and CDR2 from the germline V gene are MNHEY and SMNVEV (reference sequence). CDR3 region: CASSLSARYQETQYF. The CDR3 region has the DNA TGTGCCAGCAGTTTAAGTGCCAGATACCAAGAGACCCAGTACTTC.

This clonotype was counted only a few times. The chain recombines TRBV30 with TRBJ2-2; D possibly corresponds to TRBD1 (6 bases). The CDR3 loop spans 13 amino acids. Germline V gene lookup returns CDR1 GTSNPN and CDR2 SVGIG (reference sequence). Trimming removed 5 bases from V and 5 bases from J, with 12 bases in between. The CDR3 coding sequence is TGTGCCTGGCTACAGGGAACGACCGGGGAGCTGTTTTTT. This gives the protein CAWLQGTTGELFF.

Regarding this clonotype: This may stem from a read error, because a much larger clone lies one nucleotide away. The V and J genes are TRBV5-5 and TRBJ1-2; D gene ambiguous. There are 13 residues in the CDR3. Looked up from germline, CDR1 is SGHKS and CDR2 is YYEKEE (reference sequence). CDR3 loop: CASGLRDNYGYTF. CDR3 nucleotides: TGTGCCAGCGGCTTGCGGGATAACTATGGCTACACCTTC.

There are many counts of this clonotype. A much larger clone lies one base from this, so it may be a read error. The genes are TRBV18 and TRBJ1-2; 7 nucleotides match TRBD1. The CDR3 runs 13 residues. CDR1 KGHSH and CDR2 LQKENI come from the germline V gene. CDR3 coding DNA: TGTGCCAGCTCACCTGGGACAGCAAATGGCTACGCCTTC. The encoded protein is CASSPGTANGYAF.

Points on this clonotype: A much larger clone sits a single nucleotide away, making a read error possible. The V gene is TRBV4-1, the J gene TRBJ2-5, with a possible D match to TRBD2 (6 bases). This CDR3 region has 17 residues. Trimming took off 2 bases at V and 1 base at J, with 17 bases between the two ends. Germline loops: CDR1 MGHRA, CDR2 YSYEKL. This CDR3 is CASSQSTRRTIQETQYF. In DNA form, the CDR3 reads TGCGCCAGCAGCCAATCGACTAGACGCACCATCCAAGAGACCCAGTACTTC.

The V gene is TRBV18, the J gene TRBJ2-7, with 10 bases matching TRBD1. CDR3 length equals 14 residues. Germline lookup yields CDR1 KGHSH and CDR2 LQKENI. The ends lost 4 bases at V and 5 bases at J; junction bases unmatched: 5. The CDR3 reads CASSRTGGEDEQYF. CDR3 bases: TGTGCCAGCTCACGGACAGGGGGGGAGGACGAGCAGTACTTC.

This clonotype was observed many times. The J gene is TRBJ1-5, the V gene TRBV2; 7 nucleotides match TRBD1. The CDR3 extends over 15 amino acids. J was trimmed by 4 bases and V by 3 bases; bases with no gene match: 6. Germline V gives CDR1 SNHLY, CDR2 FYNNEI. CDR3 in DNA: TGTGCCAGCAGTGATTGGGGACAGCGAAATCAGCCCCAGCATTTT. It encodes CASSDWGQRNQPQHF.

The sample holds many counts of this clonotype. CDR3 nucleotides: TGTGCCAGCAGTATGGTGGGGGTTAATTCACCCCTCCACTTT. Translating gives CASSMVGVNSPLHF. This chain joins TRBV7-8 and TRBJ1-6, with D possibly matching TRBD1 (5 bases). Germline V gene data show CDR1 as SGHVS and CDR2 as FQNEAQ. V shed 6 bases and J shed 6 bases, with 12 bases lying between them. CDR3 length: 14 residues.

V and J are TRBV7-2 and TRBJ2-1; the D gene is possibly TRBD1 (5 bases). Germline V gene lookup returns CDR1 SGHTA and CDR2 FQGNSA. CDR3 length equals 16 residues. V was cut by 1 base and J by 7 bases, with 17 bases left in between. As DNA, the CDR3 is TGTGCCAGCAGCTTAGAAGCGAATGGACATGTAAATGAGCAGTTCTTC. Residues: CASSLEANGHVNEQFF.

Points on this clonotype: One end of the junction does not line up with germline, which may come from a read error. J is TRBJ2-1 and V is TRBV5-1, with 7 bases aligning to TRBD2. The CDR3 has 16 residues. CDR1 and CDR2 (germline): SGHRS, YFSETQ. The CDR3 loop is CASSLGGGTTGNEQFF. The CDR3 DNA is TGTGCCAGCAGCTTGGGGGGGGGAACAACAGGCAATGAGCAGTTCTTC.

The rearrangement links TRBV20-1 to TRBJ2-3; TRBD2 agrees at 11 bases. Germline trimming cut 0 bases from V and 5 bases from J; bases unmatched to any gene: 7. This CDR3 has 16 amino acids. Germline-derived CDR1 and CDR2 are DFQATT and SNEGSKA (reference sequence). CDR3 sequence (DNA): TGCAGTGCTAGAGATAGCGGGGGGGTGATATTAGATACGCAGTATTTT. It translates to CSARDSGGVILDTQYF.

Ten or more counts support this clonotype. The CDR3 region is CASSIATGAQVGTGYTF. The CDR3 DNA sequence: TGTGCCAGTAGTATTGCGACAGGGGCGCAGGTCGGTACTGGCTACACCTTC. This chain links TRBV19 with TRBJ1-2, with 8 bases aligning to TRBD1. V was pared by 3 bases and J by 7 bases, with 16 bases of the junction left unmatched. The germline V gene encodes CDR1 LNHDA and CDR2 SQIVND (reference sequence). This CDR3 contains 17 residues.

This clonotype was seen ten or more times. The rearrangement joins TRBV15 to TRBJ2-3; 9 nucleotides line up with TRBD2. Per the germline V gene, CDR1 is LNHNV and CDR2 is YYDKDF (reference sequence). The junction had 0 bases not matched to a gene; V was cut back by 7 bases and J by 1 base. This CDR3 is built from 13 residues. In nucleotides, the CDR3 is TGTGCCACCAAGCGGGGGGGCACAGATACGCAGTATTTT. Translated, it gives CATKRGGTDTQYF.

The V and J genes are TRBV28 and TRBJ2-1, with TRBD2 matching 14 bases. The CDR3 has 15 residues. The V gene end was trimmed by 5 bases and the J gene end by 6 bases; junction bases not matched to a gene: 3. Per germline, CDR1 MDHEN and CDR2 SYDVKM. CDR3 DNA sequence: TGTGCCAGCAGTCCCGGGACTAGCGGGAGCAATGAGCAGTTCTTC. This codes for CASSPGTSGSNEQFF.

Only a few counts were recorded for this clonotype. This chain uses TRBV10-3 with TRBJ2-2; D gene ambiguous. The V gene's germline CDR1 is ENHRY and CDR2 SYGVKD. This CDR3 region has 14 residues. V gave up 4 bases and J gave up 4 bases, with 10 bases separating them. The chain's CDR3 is CAISVSGGTGELFF. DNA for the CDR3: TGTGCCATCAGTGTTTCGGGCGGCACCGGGGAGCTGTTTTTT.

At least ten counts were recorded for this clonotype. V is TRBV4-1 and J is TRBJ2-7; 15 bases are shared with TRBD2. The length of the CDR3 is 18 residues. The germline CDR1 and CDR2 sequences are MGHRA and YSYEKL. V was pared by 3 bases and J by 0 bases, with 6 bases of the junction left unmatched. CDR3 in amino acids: CASSHPGTSGGPSYEQYF. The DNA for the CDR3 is TGCGCCAGCAGCCATCCCGGGACTAGCGGGGGGCCCTCCTACGAGCAGTACTTC.

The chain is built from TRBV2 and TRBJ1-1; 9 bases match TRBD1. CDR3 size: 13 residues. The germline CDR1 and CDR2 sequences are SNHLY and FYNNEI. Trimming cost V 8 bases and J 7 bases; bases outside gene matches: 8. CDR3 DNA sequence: TGTGCCAGCGCTCCGGGACAGGGACGTGAAGCTTTCTTT. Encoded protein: CASAPGQGREAFF.

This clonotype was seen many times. DNA for the CDR3: TGCGCCAGCAGCTTGGGCTCTAGCGGCTACAATGAGCAGTTCTTC. It yields the protein CASSLGSSGYNEQFF. The chain joins TRBV5-1 to TRBJ2-1, with 7 bases identical to TRBD2. The germline CDR1 and CDR2 sequences are SGHRS and YFSETQ. The CDR3 spans 15 residues. The ends lost 0 bases at V and 3 bases at J; junction bases unmatched: 3.

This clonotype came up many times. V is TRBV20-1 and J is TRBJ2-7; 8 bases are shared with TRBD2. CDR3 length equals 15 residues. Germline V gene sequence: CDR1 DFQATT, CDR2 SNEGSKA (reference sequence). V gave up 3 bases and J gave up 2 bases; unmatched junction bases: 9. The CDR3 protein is CSASGAGGSPYEQYF. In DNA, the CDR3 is TGCAGTGCTAGTGGGGCGGGGGGCTCCCCCTACGAGCAGTACTTC.

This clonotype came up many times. In nucleotides, the CDR3 is TGCAGTGCTTTCTCCGGGGGATCTTATGAAGCTTTCTTT. Translating it yields CSAFSGGSYEAFF. V is TRBV20-1 and J is TRBJ1-1; D is perhaps TRBD1 (5 bases). Trimming took 5 bases from V and 7 from J, leaving 17 bases between them. The CDR3 is made up of 13 amino acids. Germline V gives CDR1 DFQATT, CDR2 SNEGSKA (reference sequence).

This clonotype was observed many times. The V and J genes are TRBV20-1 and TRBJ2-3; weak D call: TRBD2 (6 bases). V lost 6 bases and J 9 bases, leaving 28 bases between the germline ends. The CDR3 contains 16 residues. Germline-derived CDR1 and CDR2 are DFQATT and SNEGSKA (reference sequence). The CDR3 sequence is CSAIDTRDSGWGTQYF. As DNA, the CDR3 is TGCAGTGCGATAGATACCCGGGACTCCGGGTGGGGGACGCAGTATTTT.

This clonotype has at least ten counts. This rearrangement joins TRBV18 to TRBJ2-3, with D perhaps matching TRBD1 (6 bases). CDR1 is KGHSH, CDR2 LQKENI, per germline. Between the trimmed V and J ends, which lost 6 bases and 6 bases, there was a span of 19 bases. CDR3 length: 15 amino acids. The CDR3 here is CASSPGAPIGDTQYF. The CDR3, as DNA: TGTGCCAGCTCCCCAGGGGCGCCGATAGGCGATACGCAGTATTTT.